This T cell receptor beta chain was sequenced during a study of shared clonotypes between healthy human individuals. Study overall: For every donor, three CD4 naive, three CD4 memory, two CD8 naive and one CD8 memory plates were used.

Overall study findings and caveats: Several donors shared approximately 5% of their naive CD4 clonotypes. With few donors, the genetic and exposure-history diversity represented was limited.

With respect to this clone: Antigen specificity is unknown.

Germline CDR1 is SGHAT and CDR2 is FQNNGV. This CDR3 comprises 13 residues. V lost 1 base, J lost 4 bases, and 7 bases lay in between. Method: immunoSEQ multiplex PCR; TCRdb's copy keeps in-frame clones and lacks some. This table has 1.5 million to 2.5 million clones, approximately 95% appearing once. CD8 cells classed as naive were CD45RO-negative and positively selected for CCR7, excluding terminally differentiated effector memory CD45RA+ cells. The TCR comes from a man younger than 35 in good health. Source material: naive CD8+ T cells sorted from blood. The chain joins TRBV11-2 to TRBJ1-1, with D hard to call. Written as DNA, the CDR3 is TGTGCCAGCAGCTTAGCCGAGAGCACTGAAGCTTTCTTT. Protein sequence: CASSLAESTEAFF.